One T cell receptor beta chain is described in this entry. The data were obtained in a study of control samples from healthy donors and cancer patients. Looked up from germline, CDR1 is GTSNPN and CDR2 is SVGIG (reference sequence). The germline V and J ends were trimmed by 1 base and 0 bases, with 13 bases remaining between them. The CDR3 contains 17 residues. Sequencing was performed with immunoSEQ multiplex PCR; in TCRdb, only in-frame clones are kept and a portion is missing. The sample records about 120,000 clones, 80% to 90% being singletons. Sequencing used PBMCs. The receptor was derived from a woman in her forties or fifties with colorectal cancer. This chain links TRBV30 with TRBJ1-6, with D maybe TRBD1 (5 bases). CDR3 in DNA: TGTGCCTGGAGTGAGAGGGGTTCCGGCTCCTATAATTCACCCCTCCACTTT. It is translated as CAWSERGSGSYNSPLHF.